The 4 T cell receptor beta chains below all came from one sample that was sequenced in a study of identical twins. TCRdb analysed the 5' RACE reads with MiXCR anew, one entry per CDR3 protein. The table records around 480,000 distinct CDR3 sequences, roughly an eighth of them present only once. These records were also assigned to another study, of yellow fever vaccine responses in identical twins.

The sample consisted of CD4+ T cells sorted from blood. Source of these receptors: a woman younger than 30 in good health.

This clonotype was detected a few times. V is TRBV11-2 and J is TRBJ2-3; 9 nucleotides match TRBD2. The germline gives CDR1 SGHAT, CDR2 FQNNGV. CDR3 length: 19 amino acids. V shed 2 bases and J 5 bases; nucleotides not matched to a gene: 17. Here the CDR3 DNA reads TGTGCCAGCAGCTTACCTTTGGTTCGCGCGGGAGGGGGCGGAGATACGCAGTATTTT. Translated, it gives CASSLPLVRAGGGGDTQYF.

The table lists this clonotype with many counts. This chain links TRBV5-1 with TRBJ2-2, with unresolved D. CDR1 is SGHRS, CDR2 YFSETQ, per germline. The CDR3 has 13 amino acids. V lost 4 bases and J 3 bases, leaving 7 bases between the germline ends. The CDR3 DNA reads TGCGCCAGCAGCGGCGGAGACACCGGGGAGCTGTTTTTT. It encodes CASSGGDTGELFF.

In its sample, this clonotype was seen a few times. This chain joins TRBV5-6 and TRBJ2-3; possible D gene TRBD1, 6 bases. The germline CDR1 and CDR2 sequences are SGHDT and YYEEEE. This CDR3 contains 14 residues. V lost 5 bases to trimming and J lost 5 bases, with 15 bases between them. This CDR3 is CASRETGRQDTQYF. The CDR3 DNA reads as TGTGCCAGCAGAGAGACAGGTCGGCAAGATACGCAGTATTTT. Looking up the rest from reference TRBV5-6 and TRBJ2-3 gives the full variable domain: DAGVTQSPTHLIKTRGQQVTLRCSPKSGHDTVSWYQQALGQGPQFIFQYYEEEERQRGNFPDRFSGHQFPNYSSELNVNALLLGDSALYLCASRETGRQDTQYFGPGTRLTVL.

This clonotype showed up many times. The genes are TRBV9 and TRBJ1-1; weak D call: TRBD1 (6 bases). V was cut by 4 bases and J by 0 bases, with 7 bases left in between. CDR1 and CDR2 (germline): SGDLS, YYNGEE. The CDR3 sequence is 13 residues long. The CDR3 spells CASSQGMNTEAFF. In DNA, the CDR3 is TGTGCCAGCAGCCAGGGGATGAACACTGAAGCTTTCTTT.